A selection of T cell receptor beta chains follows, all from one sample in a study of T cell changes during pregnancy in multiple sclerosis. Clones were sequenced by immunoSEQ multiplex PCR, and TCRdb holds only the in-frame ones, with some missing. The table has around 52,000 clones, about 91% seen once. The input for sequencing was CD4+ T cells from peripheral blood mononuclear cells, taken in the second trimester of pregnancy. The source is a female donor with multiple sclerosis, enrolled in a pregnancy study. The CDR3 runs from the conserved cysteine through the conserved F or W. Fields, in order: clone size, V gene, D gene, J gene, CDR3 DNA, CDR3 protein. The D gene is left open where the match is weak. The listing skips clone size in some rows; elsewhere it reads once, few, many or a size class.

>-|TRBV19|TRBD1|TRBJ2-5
TGTGCCAGTAGTAGACAGGGCCTCCAAGAGACCCAGTACTTC
CASSRQGLQETQYF
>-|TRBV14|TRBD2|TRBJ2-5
TGTGCCAGCAGCCAAGGGGGACTAGCTTTTCGACAAGAGACCCAGTACTTC
CASSQGGLAFRQETQYF
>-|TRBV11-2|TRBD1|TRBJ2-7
TGTGCCAGCAGCTCCGGACAGGGGCCTTCCTACGAGCAGTACTTC
CASSSGQGPSYEQYF
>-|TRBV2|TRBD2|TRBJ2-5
TGTGCCAGCAGTGGACTAGCGGCACAAGAGACCCAGTACTTC
CASSGLAAQETQYF
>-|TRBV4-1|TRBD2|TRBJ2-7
TGCGCCAGCAGCCAAGCTAGCGGGAGGGCCGAGCAGTACTTC
CASSQASGRAEQYF
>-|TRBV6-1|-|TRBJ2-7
TGTGCCAGCAGCCAAACGACAACGTCTACCTACGAGCAGTACTTC
CASSQTTTSTYEQYF
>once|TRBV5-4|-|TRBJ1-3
TGTGCCAGCAGCTTAGGATCCCCAAGACTTACCGGAAACACCATATATTTT
CASSLGSPRLTGNTIYF
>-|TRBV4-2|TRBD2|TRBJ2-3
TGTGCCAGCAGCCAACTGACTAGCACCACAGATACGCAGTATTTT
CASSQLTSTTDTQYF
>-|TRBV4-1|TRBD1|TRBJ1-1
TGCGCCAGCAGCCTTTCCGTGGGGACAGGAGCTTTCTTT
CASSLSVGTGAFF
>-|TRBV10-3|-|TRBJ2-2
TGTGCCATCAGTGAGAGTCGGGGTACGAACACCGGGGAGCTGTTTTTT
CAISESRGTNTGELFF
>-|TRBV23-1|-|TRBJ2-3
TGCGCCAGCAGTCAATCGATGGGGGAGGCGACAGATACGCAGTATTTT
CASSQSMGEATDTQYF
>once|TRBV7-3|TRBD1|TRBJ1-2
TGTGCCAGCAGCTTGGGAGGGACAGGGAGAACTAACTATGGCTACACCTTC
CASSLGGTGRTNYGYTF
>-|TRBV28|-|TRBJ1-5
TGTGCCAGCAGTTTTTCATCGGGGAAAGGTCAGCCCCAGCATTTT
CASSFSSGKGQPQHF
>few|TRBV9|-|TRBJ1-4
TGTGCCAGCAGCTTTAGGACCGGGGAAGGTGAAAAACTGTTTTTT
CASSFRTGEGEKLFF
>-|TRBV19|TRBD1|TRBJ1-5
TGTGCCAGTAGTACAGAGAGACAGGGGTGGCAGCCCCAGCATTTT
CASSTERQGWQPQHF
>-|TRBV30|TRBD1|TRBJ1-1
TGTGCCTGGAGTGTACAGGGGGAGGACACTGAAGCTTTCTTT
CAWSVQGEDTEAFF
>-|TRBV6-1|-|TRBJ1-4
TGTGCCAGCAGTACAAGTACAACTAATGAAAAACTGTTTTTT
CASSTSTTNEKLFF
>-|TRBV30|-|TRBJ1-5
TGTGCCTGGAGCGCCAAGAGGGGCAATCAGCCCCAGCATTTT
CAWSAKRGNQPQHF
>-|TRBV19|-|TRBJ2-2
TGTGCCAGTAAATTGCACTCTAGCGTTTTGAACACCGGGGAGCTGTTTTTT
CASKLHSSVLNTGELFF
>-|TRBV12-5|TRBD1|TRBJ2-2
TGTGCTAGTGGTCCCGGACAGGGGGAACTGTTTTTT
CASGPGQGELFF
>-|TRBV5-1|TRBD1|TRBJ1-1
TGCGCCAGCAGCACCGACAGGGCCACTGAAGCTTTCTTT
CASSTDRATEAFF
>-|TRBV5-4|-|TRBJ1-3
TGTGCCAGCAGCTATGACAGCCACTCTGGAAACACCATATATTTT
CASSYDSHSGNTIYF
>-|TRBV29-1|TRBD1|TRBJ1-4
TGCAGCGTGGGGCAGGGGGAAGAAAAACTGTTTTTT
CSVGQGEEKLFF
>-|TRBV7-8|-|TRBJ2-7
TGTGCCAGCAGCTTAAGTAGCTCCTACGAGCAGTACTTC
CASSLSSSYEQYF
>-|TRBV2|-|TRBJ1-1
TGTGCCAGCAGTGAAATAACAGGTTCCAACACTGAAGCTTTCTTT
CASSEITGSNTEAFF
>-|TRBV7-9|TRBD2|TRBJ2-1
TGTGCCAGCAGCTTATACGGCGCGGGAGTGGTCTACAATGAGCAGTTCTTC
CASSLYGAGVVYNEQFF
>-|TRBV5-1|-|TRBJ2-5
TGCGCCAGCAGCTCCGTTAATGAGGAGACCCAGTACTTC
CASSSVNEETQYF
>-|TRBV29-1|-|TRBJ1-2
TGCAGCGTTTTCGGCCAGGGGGGCTACACCTTC
CSVFGQGGYTF